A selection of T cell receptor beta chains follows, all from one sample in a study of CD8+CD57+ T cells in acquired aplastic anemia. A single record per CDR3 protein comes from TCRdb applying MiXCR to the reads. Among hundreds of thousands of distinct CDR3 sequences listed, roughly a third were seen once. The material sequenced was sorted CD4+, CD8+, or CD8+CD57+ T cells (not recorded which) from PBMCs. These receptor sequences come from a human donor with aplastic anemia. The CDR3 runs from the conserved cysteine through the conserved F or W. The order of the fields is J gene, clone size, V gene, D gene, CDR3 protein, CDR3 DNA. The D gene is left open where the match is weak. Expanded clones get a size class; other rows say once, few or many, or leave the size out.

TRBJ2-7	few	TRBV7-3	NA	CASSREVAGVSEQYF	TGTGCCAGCAGCCGGGAGGTAGCAGGGGTCTCCGAGCAGTACTTC
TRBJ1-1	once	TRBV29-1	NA	CSVNDRRNTEAFF	TGCAGCGTAAACGACAGGAGGAACACTGAAGCTTTCTTT
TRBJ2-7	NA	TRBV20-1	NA	CSARDQVVANSYEQYF	TGCAGTGCTAGAGATCAGGTGGTTGCAAACTCCTACGAGCAGTACTTC
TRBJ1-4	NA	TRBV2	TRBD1	CASSRDRVDEKLFF	TGTGCCAGCAGCCGGGACAGGGTAGACGAAAAACTGTTTTTT
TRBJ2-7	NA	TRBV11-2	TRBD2	CASSRKPLLAGVNSEQYF	TGTGCCAGCAGCCGAAAGCCCCTTCTAGCGGGAGTTAATAGTGAGCAGTACTTC
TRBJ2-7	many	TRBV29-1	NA	CSVGTETFHEQYF	TGCAGCGTTGGTACAGAGACCTTCCACGAGCAGTACTTC
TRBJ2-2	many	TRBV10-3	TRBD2	CAISVRTSGGKNTGELFF	TGTGCCATCAGTGTTCGGACTAGCGGGGGGAAGAACACCGGGGAGCTGTTTTTT
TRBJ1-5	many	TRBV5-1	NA	CASSWDGNQPQHF	TGTGCTAGCAGCTGGGACGGGAATCAGCCCCAGCATTTT
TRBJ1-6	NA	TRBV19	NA	CASSPTPTTVGYNSPLHF	TGTGCCAGTAGCCCTACACCCACGACAGTCGGGTATAATTCACCCCTCCACTTT
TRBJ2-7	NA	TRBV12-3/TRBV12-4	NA	CASLRGVYEQYF	TGTGCCAGCCTTAGAGGGGTCTACGAGCAGTACTTC
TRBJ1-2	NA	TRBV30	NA	CAGLIRGDGGYTF	TGTGCCGGACTCATCAGGGGAGACGGTGGCTACACCTTC
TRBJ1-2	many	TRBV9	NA	CASSVAEGGNYGYTF	TGTGCCAGCAGCGTAGCTGAAGGCGGGAACTATGGCTACACCTTC
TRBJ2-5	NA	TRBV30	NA	CAWSVRGLETQYF	TGTGCCTGGAGTGTACGCGGCCTAGAGACCCAGTACTTC
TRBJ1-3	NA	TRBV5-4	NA	CASSLVPDSGNTIYF	TGTGCCAGCAGCTTGGTGCCAGACTCTGGAAACACCATATATTTT
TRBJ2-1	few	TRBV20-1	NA	CSALGHVYNEQFF	TGCAGTGCTCTCGGACACGTCTACAATGAGCAGTTCTTC
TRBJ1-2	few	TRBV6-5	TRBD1	CASSYEPDRAGYTF	TGTGCCAGCAGTTACGAGCCCGACAGGGCTGGCTACACCTTC
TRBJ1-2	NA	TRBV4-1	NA	CASSLGDPSHSNYGYTF	TGCGCCAGCAGCCTCGGGGATCCCTCCCACTCTAACTATGGCTACACCTTC
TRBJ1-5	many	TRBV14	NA	CASSQDLRQPQHF	TGTGCCAGCAGCCAAGATCTCCGTCAGCCCCAGCATTTT
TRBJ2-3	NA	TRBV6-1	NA	CASRDSGNTDTQYF	TGTGCCAGCAGGGACAGCGGCAACACAGATACGCAGTATTTT
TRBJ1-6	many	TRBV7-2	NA	CASSLGRWAGRFSSLHF	TGTGCCAGCAGCTTAGGGCGGTGGGCAGGACGGTTTTCGTCCCTCCACTTT
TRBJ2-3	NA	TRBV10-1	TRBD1	CASSQSGQGSDTQYF	TGCGCCAGCAGCCAATCTGGACAGGGATCAGATACGCAGTATTTT
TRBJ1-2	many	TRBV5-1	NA	CASSLERGSYGYTF	TGCGCCAGCAGCTTGGAGCGGGGAAGCTATGGCTACACCTTC
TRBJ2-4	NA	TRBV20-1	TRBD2	CSASSASGGVDIQYF	TGCAGTGCTTCATCCGCTAGCGGGGGGGTGGACATTCAGTACTTC
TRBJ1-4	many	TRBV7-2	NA	CASSSQGFEKLFF	TGTGCCAGCAGCTCGCAGGGTTTCGAAAAACTGTTTTTT
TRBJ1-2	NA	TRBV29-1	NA	CSVGAGANYGYTF	TGCAGCGTTGGAGCAGGGGCTAACTATGGCTACACCTTC
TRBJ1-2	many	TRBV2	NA	CASNQGYGYTF	TGTGCCAGCAATCAGGGCTATGGCTACACCTTC
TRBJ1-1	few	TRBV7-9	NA	CASSPLWGTNTEAFF	TGTGCCAGCAGCCCCCTGTGGGGCACGAACACTGAAGCTTTCTTT
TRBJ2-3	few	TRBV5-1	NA	CASSLEWSASTDTQYF	TGCGCCAGCAGCTTGGAGTGGTCCGCTAGCACAGATACGCAGTATTTT
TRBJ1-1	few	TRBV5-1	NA	CASIEGGEAFF	TGCGCCAGCATAGAGGGGGGTGAAGCTTTCTTT
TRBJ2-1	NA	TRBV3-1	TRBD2	CASSLLGTSGNNEQFF	TGTGCCAGCAGCCTCCTAGGGACTAGCGGAAACAATGAGCAGTTCTTC
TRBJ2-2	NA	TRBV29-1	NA	CSAEAGRTGELFF	TGCAGCGCAGAAGCAGGGCGCACCGGGGAGCTGTTTTTT
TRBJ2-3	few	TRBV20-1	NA	CSARVDNQDTQYF	TGCAGTGCTAGAGTAGATAACCAAGATACGCAGTATTTT
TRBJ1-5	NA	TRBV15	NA	CATSRDMAGNQPQHF	TGTGCCACCAGCAGGGATATGGCTGGCAATCAGCCCCAGCATTTT
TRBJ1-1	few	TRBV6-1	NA	CASSENSLNTEAFF	TGTGCCAGCAGTGAGAACAGCCTTAACACTGAAGCTTTCTTT
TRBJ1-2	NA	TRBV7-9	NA	CASSSVRDLHGYTF	TGTGCCAGCAGCTCGGTTCGGGACTTACATGGCTACACCTTC
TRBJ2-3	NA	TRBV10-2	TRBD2	CASSDTSGTDTQYF	TGCGCCAGCAGTGACACTAGCGGCACAGATACGCAGTATTTT
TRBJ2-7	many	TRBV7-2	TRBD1	CASSPQGIMYEQYF	TGTGCCAGCAGCCCACAGGGGATAATGTACGAGCAGTACTTC
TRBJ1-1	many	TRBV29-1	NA	CSVVSGVATEAFF	TGCAGCGTTGTATCCGGGGTCGCCACTGAAGCTTTCTTT
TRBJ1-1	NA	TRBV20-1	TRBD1	CSANTGTGGKFAEAFF	TGCAGTGCTAACACCGGGACAGGGGGCAAATTTGCTGAAGCTTTCTTT
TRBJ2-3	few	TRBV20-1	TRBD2	CSARGTSGTDTQYF	TGCAGTGCTAGAGGGACTAGCGGCACAGATACGCAGTATTTT
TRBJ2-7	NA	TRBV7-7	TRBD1	CASSIPGQGGYEQYF	TGTGCTAGCAGCATACCGGGACAGGGGGGCTACGAGCAGTACTTC
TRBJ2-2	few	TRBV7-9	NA	CASSLGPITGELFF	TGTGCCAGCAGCTTAGGCCCGATCACCGGGGAGCTGTTTTTT